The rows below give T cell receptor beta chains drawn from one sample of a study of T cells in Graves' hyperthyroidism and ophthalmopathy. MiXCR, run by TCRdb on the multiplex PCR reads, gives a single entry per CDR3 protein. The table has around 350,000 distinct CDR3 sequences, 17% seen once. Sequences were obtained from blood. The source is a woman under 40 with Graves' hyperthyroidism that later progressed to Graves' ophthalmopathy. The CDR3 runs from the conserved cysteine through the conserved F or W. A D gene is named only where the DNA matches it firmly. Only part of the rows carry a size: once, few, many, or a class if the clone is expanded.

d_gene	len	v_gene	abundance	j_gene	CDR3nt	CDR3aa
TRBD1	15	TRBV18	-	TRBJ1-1	TGTGCCAGCTCACTCGGGACAGGGGTTGCCACTGAAGCTTTCTTT	CASSLGTGVATEAFF
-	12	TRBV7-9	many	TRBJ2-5	TGTGCCAGCAGTTTAGCCGTGGAGACCCAGTACTTC	CASSLAVETQYF
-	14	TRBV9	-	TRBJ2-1	TGTGCCAGCAGCATGCGGGACGGCCGTAATGAGCAGTTCTTC	CASSMRDGRNEQFF
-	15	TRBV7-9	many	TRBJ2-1	TGTGCCAGCAGCCGATCGCAGGGTTCCTACAATGAGCAGTTCTTC	CASSRSQGSYNEQFF
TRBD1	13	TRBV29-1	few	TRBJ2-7	TGCAGCGTTGATGCGGACAGGGGGCACGAGCAGTACTTC	CSVDADRGHEQYF
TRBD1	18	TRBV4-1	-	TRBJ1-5	TGCGCCAGCAGCCAAGATCCATCGGGACAGGGTTTTGGACAGCCCCAGCATTTT	CASSQDPSGQGFGQPQHF
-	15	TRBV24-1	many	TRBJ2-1	TGTGCCACCAGCCGGTTAGGGCAGGACTACAATGAGCAGTTCTTC	CATSRLGQDYNEQFF
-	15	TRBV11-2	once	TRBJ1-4	TGTGCCAGCAGCTTAGATTTTTGGAGGGCCGAAAAACTGTTTTTT	CASSLDFWRAEKLFF
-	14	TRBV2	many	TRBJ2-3	TGTGCCAGCAACTTAGACAGGAACACAGATACGCAGTATTTT	CASNLDRNTDTQYF
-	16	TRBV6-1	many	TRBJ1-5	TGTGCCAGCAGAGATGGGATAGGGTTACCAAATCAGCCCCAGCATTTT	CASRDGIGLPNQPQHF
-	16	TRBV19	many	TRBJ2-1	TGTGCCAGTAGTATGGGGGCGGGAGCTTCCTACAATGAGCAGTTCTTC	CASSMGAGASYNEQFF
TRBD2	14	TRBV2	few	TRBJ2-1	TGTGCCGGACGGACTAGCGGGAGGGCAAGTGAGCAGTTCTTC	CAGRTSGRASEQFF
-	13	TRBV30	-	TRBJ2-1	TGTGCCTGGAGTGTAGATCTCTACAATGAGCAGTTCTTC	CAWSVDLYNEQFF
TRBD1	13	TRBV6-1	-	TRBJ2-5	TGTGCCAGCACCGTGGACAGGGATGAGACCCAGTACTTC	CASTVDRDETQYF
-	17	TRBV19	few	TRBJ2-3	TGTGCCAGTAGTGGAACAGCGGGCCTCACTACCACAGATACGCAGTATTTT	CASSGTAGLTTTDTQYF
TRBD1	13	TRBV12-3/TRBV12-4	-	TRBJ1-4	TGTGCCAGCAGTTTTTTCAGGGGGGAAAAACTGTTTTTT	CASSFFRGEKLFF
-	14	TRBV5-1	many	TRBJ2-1	TGCGCCAGCAGCAGGGGACTGGCCTACAATGAGCAGTTCTTC	CASSRGLAYNEQFF
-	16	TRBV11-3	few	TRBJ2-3	TGTGCCAGCAGCCGCTCGGGGGACCCTAGCACAGATACGCAGTATTTT	CASSRSGDPSTDTQYF
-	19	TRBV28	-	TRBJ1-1	TGTGCCAGCAGTTTGCTATCTGAGGTGATTGGTATCTTGAACACTGAAGCTTTCTTT	CASSLLSEVIGILNTEAFF
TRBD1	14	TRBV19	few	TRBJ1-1	TGTGCCAGTAGTATTCTAGGGGGACAGACTGAAGCTTTCTTT	CASSILGGQTEAFF
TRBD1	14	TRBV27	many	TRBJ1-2	TGTGCCAGCAAACAGGGGGCGCTTGACTATGGCTACACCTTC	CASKQGALDYGYTF
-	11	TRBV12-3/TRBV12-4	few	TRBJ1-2	TGTGCCAGCAGTTTAGGGGCCGGCTACACCTTC	CASSLGAGYTF
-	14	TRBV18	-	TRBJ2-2	TGTGCCAGCTCTCAAGCGTCGGGGACCGGGGAGCTGTTTTTT	CASSQASGTGELFF
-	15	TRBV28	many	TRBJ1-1	TGTGCCAGCAGTTTAAGTGGCCTTCCGGGCACTGAAGCTTTCTTT	CASSLSGLPGTEAFF
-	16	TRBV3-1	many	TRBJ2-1	TGTGCCAGCAGCCAAGATACACGGGAGACTGGCAATGAGCAGTTCTTC	CASSQDTRETGNEQFF
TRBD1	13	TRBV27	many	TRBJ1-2	TGTGCCAGCAGTTTTACAGGGGGCTTCGGCTACACCTTC	CASSFTGGFGYTF
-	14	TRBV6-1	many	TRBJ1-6	TGTGCCAGCAGTTCAAAGGCGGAGGATTCACCCCTCCACTTT	CASSSKAEDSPLHF
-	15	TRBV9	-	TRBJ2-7	TGTGCCAGCAGCGTAGAACCCATCCCTCGGGGCGAGCAGTACTTC	CASSVEPIPRGEQYF
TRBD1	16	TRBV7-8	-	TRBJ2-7	TGTGCCAGCAGCTCACCCGGACAGGGTCGGCCCTACGAGCAGTACTTC	CASSSPGQGRPYEQYF
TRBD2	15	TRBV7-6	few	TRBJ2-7	TGTGCCAGCAGCTTTCTAGCGGGAGGGTCTCCCGAGCAGTACTTC	CASSFLAGGSPEQYF
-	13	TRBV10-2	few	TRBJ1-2	TGCGCCAGCAGTGATGAGGGTTGGTATGGCTACACCTTC	CASSDEGWYGYTF
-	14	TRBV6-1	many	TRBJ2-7	TGTGCCAGCAGTTATTTGTCCAGTACCTACGAGCAGTACTTC	CASSYLSSTYEQYF
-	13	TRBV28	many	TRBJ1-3	TGTGCCAGCAGTTTAGCTCCTGGAAACACCATATATTTT	CASSLAPGNTIYF
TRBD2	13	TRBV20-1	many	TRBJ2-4	TGCAGTGCTAGAGTAGCGGGAGGGACTTTTCAGTACTTC	CSARVAGGTFQYF
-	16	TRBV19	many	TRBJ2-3	TGTGCCAGTAGTAAGGGACTTTTCCTCCGCACAGATACGCAGTATTTT	CASSKGLFLRTDTQYF
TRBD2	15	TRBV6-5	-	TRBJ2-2	TGTGCCAGCAGTTACGCTAGCGGGGGCACCGGGGAGCTGTTTTTT	CASSYASGGTGELFF
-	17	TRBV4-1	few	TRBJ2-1	TGCGCCAGCAGCCAAGAAGGAGCGAGGCCAATTGGTAATGAGCAGTTCTTC	CASSQEGARPIGNEQFF
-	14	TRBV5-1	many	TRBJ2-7	TGCGCCAGCAGCTTGATCGGACAGAGTACGGAGCAGTACTTC	CASSLIGQSTEQYF
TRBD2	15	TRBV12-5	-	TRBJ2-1	TGTGCTAGTGGCATGGGACTAGCGGGGAAAAATGAGCAGTTCTTC	CASGMGLAGKNEQFF
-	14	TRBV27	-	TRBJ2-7	TGTGCCAGCAGTTTGAGGCGGGGAACCTACGAGCAGTACTTC	CASSLRRGTYEQYF
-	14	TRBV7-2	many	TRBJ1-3	TGTGCCAGCAGCTTAATGGGCTCTGGAAACACCATATATTTT	CASSLMGSGNTIYF
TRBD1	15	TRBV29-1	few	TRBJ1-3	TGCAGCGTTCTTGGGACAGGGGGCTCTGGAAACACCATATATTTT	CSVLGTGGSGNTIYF
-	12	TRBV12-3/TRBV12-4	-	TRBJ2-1	TGTGCCAGCAGTCCGCCCTTCAATGAGCAGTTCTTC	CASSPPFNEQFF
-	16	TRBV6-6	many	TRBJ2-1	TGTGCCAGCAGTTACTCGGCCCGACTTACTGCCAATGAGCAGTTCTTC	CASSYSARLTANEQFF
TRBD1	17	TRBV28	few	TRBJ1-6	TGTGCCAGCAGACATGCAACCGGGACAGGGATAGATTCACCCCTCCACTTT	CASRHATGTGIDSPLHF